The 23 T cell receptor beta chains below were found in one sample sequenced in a study of T cell repertoires in cytomegalovirus infection. One entry per CDR3 protein, called by TCRdb with MiXCR from the reads. There are 310,000 or so distinct CDR3 sequences in the sample; roughly a quarter occur only once, and approximately 15% lies in the top ten. The sequencing sample was made of PBMCs. The receptor source for this set is a human donor in good health (CMV status not recorded). Some clones in this sample may be carry-over from other donors' samples.

The chain joins TRBV7-8 to TRBJ1-5; D perhaps matches TRBD1 (5 bases). The CDR3 spans 14 residues. V shed 5 bases and J shed 4 bases, with 12 bases lying between them. CDR1 and CDR2 from the germline V gene are SGHVS and FQNEAQ. This CDR3 is CASSEVGVNQPQHF. The CDR3 DNA reads TGTGCCAGCAGCGAGGTAGGGGTTAATCAGCCCCAGCATTTT.

This clonotype was counted at least ten times. The rearrangement joins TRBV12-3 or TRBV12-4 to TRBJ2-2; D may be TRBD1 (6 bases). V was shortened by 5 bases and J by 5 bases, with 12 bases between the two germline ends. The CDR3 contains 14 residues. In nucleotides, the CDR3 is TGTGCCAGCAGTAGAACAGGGTCAACCGGGGAGCTGTTTTTT. Amino acids: CASSRTGSTGELFF.

This chain connects TRBV20-1 to TRBJ1-5; possibly TRBD1 for D (6 bases). V shed 5 bases and J shed 5 bases, with 22 bases lying between them. The CDR3 extends over 16 amino acids. From germline, CDR1 is DFQATT and CDR2 SNEGSKA (reference sequence). The CDR3 DNA follows: TGCAGTGCTGATGCTAAGGGGGTCCCGGTGGATCAGCCCCAGCATTTT. Amino acid sequence: CSADAKGVPVDQPQHF.

This clonotype has just one count. The chain combines TRBV12-3 or TRBV12-4 with TRBJ1-1, with 7 positions matching TRBD1. V lost 6 bases and J lost 1; bases outside the gene matches: 11. This CDR3 contains 16 residues. As DNA, the CDR3 is TGTGCCAGCAGCGTGTTCAGGGGGGGGGAGAACACTGAAGCTTTCTTT. Protein sequence: CASSVFRGGENTEAFF.

The V gene is TRBV11-3, the J gene TRBJ2-7; D is unclear. Per germline, CDR1 SGHNT and CDR2 YENEEA. CDR3 length equals 13 residues. The V and J ends lost 2 bases and 6 bases respectively, with 11 bases between them. The CDR3 DNA sequence: TGTGCCAGCAGCTTATTAAAGGGTAGCGAGCAGTACTTC. It is translated as CASSLLKGSEQYF.

This clonotype was observed at least ten times. V usage is TRBV7-2 and J usage is TRBJ2-3; TRBD2 might be the D (6 bases). Looked up from germline, CDR1 is SGHTA and CDR2 is FQGNSA. The CDR3 covers 15 residues. Trimming pared 3 bases from V and 5 bases from J, leaving 15 bases between. In nucleotides, the CDR3 is TGTGCCAGCAGCTTGGCCGGGACTGGAGGAGATACGCAGTATTTT. Protein: CASSLAGTGGDTQYF.

This clonotype was recorded a few times. The chain links TRBV2 to TRBJ1-5; D unresolved. The CDR3 is 14 amino acids. Trimming pared 7 bases from V and 0 bases from J, leaving 10 bases between. CDR1 is SNHLY, CDR2 FYNNEI, per germline. The DNA of the CDR3 is TGTGCCAGCACGGCGGGATTTAGCAATCAGCCCCAGCATTTT. Translated, it gives CASTAGFSNQPQHF.

This clonotype has just a few counts. V usage is TRBV6-2 or TRBV6-3 and J usage is TRBJ2-1; 10 positions match TRBD2. CDR1 is MNHEY and CDR2 is SVGEGT in the germline V gene. This CDR3 has 14 residues. Unmatched junction bases numbered 2, after V lost 2 bases and J lost 7 bases. This CDR3 is CASSYSGRGNEQFF. DNA for the CDR3: TGTGCCAGCAGTTACAGCGGGAGGGGGAATGAGCAGTTCTTC.

This clonotype has a handful of counts. The V and J genes are TRBV29-1 and TRBJ2-5; 8 nucleotides align to TRBD1. V was clipped by 6 bases and J by 3 bases; unmatched bases: 6. Germline V lookup: CDR1 SQVTM, CDR2 ANQGSEA. The CDR3 totals 13 residues. The CDR3 sequence is CSVDGTGKETQYF. The CDR3 region has the DNA TGCAGCGTGGATGGGACAGGAAAAGAGACCCAGTACTTC.

This clonotype was counted many times. The chain couples TRBV7-9 to TRBJ2-1; 7 bases fit TRBD2. Trimming removed 2 bases from V and 13 bases from J; junction bases left unmatched: 8. The CDR3 length is 13 residues. CDR1 and CDR2 (germline): SEHNR, FQNEAQ (reference sequence). The CDR3 region is CASSLLAAPDQFF. The CDR3 DNA is TGTGCCAGCAGCTTACTAGCGGCCCCTGATCAGTTCTTC.

The J gene is TRBJ2-7, the V gene TRBV11-2; 7 positions match TRBD2. The germline CDR1 and CDR2 sequences are SGHAT and FQNNGV. This CDR3 contains 14 residues. Trimming removed 0 bases from V and 4 bases from J; junction bases left unmatched: 3. This CDR3 reads CASSLDLAGYEQYF. CDR3 DNA sequence: TGTGCCAGCAGCTTAGATTTAGCGGGTTACGAGCAGTACTTC.

V usage is TRBV19 and J usage is TRBJ2-3; D ambiguous. There are 13 residues in the CDR3. With 5 bases removed from V and 3 bases from J, the gap between germline ends came to 9 bases. Germline values: CDR1 LNHDA, CDR2 SQIVND (reference sequence). DNA of the CDR3: TGTGCCAGTAGTCCCCCAATTACAGATACGCAGTATTTT. Amino acids: CASSPPITDTQYF.

This clonotype was counted at least ten times. The rearrangement joins TRBV2 to TRBJ2-3, with D possibly TRBD2 on 5 matching bases. V was pared by 8 bases and J by 2 bases, with 14 bases between. Germline V gene lookup returns CDR1 SNHLY and CDR2 FYNNEI. The CDR3 is 14 amino acids. In DNA, the CDR3 is TGTGCCAGCGGGCGGGCCCCCTCCACAGATACGCAGTATTTT. Its protein is CASGRAPSTDTQYF.

About this clonotype: The junction differs from germline at one of its ends, possibly a read error. V and J are TRBV6-8 and TRBJ2-1, with 9 nucleotides matching TRBD1. Germline values: CDR1 MNHGY, CDR2 SAAAGT. This CDR3 has 15 residues. CDR3 sequence (DNA): TGTGCCAGCAGTGGACAGGGGTTCCGCTACAGTGAGCAGTTCTTC. Amino acids: CASSGQGFRYSEQFF.

This clonotype was detected many times. This chain uses TRBV7-2 with TRBJ2-1, with 11 nucleotides matching TRBD2. Germline CDR1 reads SGHTA; CDR2 reads FQGNSA. The V and J ends lost 5 bases and 7 bases, in that order; junction bases with no gene match: 7. This CDR3 comprises 15 residues. The CDR3 here is CASSQTSGVGNEQFF. The DNA of the CDR3 is TGTGCCAGCAGCCAGACTAGCGGGGTAGGGAATGAGCAGTTCTTC.

As concerns this clonotype: A junction end diverges from the germline sequence, so it may reflect a read error. The J gene is TRBJ2-7, the V gene TRBV11-2, with D tentatively TRBD2 (5 bases). The CDR3 runs to 14 residues. In germline, CDR1 is SGHAT, CDR2 FQNNGV. In DNA, the CDR3 is TGTTCCAGCAGCTTGGTACGAGGGTCCTACGAGCAGTACTTC. It translates to CSSSLVRGSYEQYF.

This clonotype was picked up a small number of times. This sequence joins TRBV5-6 and TRBJ1-1; TRBD1 might be the D (6 bases). The CDR3 has 12 residues. Between the trimmed V and J ends, which lost 5 bases and 4 bases, there was a span of 9 bases. Looked up from germline, CDR1 is SGHDT and CDR2 is YYEEEE. The CDR3 here is CASRGGITEAFF. The CDR3 bases are TGTGCCAGCAGAGGGGGGATCACTGAAGCTTTCTTT.

This clonotype appeared a few times. The chain combines TRBV7-9 with TRBJ2-1; possibly TRBD2 for D (5 bases). This CDR3 has 15 amino acids. V shed 7 bases and J shed 0 bases, with 13 bases lying between them. Germline V gene data show CDR1 as SEHNR and CDR2 as FQNEAQ (reference sequence). CDR3 region: CASNARGSSYNEQFF. CDR3 sequence (DNA): TGTGCCAGCAACGCCCGGGGTAGCTCCTACAATGAGCAGTTCTTC. Variable domain in full (rest from reference TRBV7-9 and TRBJ2-1): DTGVSQNPRHKITKRGQNVTFRCDPISEHNRLYWYRQTLGQGPEFLTYFQNEAQLEKSRLLSDRFSAERPKGSFSTLEIQRTEQGDSAMYLCASNARGSSYNEQFFGPGTRLTVL.

In the case of this clonotype: A read error is possible here, since a much larger clone lies one base away. The chain links TRBV12-3 or TRBV12-4 to TRBJ1-5; unclear D gene. The CDR3 extends over 16 amino acids. CDR3 coding DNA: TGTGCCAGCAGTTTAGGAACAAGGGCCCTGAATCAGCCCAAGCATTTT. This gives the protein CASSLGTRALNQPKHF.

The chain is built from TRBV6-2 or TRBV6-3 and TRBJ1-5, with D unclear. CDR3 length: 18 amino acids. V shed 0 bases and J shed 0 bases, with 15 bases lying between them. The germline gives CDR1 MNHEY, CDR2 SVGEGT. Written as DNA, the CDR3 is TGTGCCAGCAGTTACTCGGGTCCGGGCTCCTATAGCAATCAGCCCCAGCATTTT. It yields the protein CASSYSGPGSYSNQPQHF.

This clonotype was found many times. V is TRBV7-2 and J is TRBJ2-6; TRBD2 might be the D (7 bases). V lost 5 bases, J lost 4 bases, and 15 bases lay in between. This CDR3 comprises 16 residues. CDR1 SGHTA and CDR2 FQGNSA come from the germline V gene. The CDR3 DNA reads as TGTGCCAGCAGCCCTAGGGGGGGAACCGGGGCCAACGTCCTGACTTTC. Protein: CASSPRGGTGANVLTF.

The chain has TRBV28 and TRBJ2-1, with D perhaps TRBD2 (7 bases). Germline V gene lookup returns CDR1 MDHEN and CDR2 SYDVKM. With 9 bases removed from V and 2 bases from J, the gap between germline ends came to 11 bases. The CDR3 has 13 residues. The CDR3 sequence: CASRGGTYNEQFF. CDR3 coding DNA: TGTGCCAGTAGGGGGGGGACCTACAATGAGCAGTTCTTC.

The chain uses TRBV19 and TRBJ1-1, with a possible D match to TRBD1 (5 bases). Trimming cost V 3 bases and J 2 bases, with 7 bases left between them. CDR3 length: 13 amino acids. Germline V gene sequence: CDR1 LNHDA, CDR2 SQIVND (reference sequence). The CDR3 region has the DNA TGTGCCAGTAGTATCGGGGACAACACTGAAGCTTTCTTT. This gives the protein CASSIGDNTEAFF.